Presented here are 14 T cell receptor beta chains from one specimen sequenced in a study of shared clonotypes between healthy human individuals. Sequenced by immunoSEQ multiplex PCR; TCRdb stores in-frame clones only, minus some. The table records 520,000 or so clones, around 74% of them present only once. Sample: PBMCs. These receptors were taken from a woman aged 35 to 49 in good health. Some clones in this sample may be carry-over from other donors' samples.

This clone was counted a single time. CDR3 nucleotide sequence: TGTGCCAGCAGCTTAGGGGGGGCAGGCGATAGCAATCAGCCCCAGCATTTT. It yields the protein CASSLGGAGDSNQPQHF. The chain combines TRBV7-2 with TRBJ1-5; TRBD1 might be the D (6 bases). The CDR3 is 17 residues long. V lost 1 base and J 0 bases, leaving 13 bases between the germline ends. CDR1 SGHTA and CDR2 FQGNSA come from the germline V gene. Using reference TRBV7-2 and TRBJ1-5 for the parts outside the CDR3, the full variable domain is GAGVSQSPSNKVTEKGKDVELRCDPISGHTALYWYRQSLGQGLEFLIYFQGNSAPDKSGLPSDRFSAERTGGSVSTLTIQRTQQEDSAVYLCASSLGGAGDSNQPQHFGDGTRLSIL.

The chain links TRBV29-1 to TRBJ1-2; unclear D gene. The length of the CDR3 is 16 residues. Trimming shortened V by 2 bases and J by 6 bases, and 22 bases separated the two germline ends. In germline, CDR1 is SQVTM, CDR2 ANQGSEA. The CDR3 protein is CSVENRPTGVRHGYTF. DNA of the CDR3: TGCAGCGTTGAAAATAGACCCACTGGGGTTCGGCATGGCTACACCTTC.

This sequence joins TRBV30 and TRBJ2-5, with 10 bases fitting TRBD1. The CDR3 contains 15 residues. V trimming: 1 base; J trimming: 4 bases; junction bases outside the gene matches: 6. Germline V gene lookup returns CDR1 GTSNPN and CDR2 SVGIG (reference sequence). CDR3 bases: TGTGCCTGGAGTGCACGGACAGGGGGGGCAGAGACCCAGTACTTC. It encodes CAWSARTGGAETQYF.

CDR3 loop: CASSFSGAGTQYF. The CDR3, as DNA: TGTGCCAGCAGTTTTTCGGGGGCGGGGACGCAGTATTTT. V and J are TRBV27 and TRBJ2-3, with D perhaps TRBD1 or TRBD2 (6 bases each). The germline V gene encodes CDR1 MNHEY and CDR2 SMNVEV (reference sequence). V gave up 3 bases and J gave up 9 bases, with 13 bases separating them. This CDR3 comprises 13 residues.

Concerning this clone: Distinct nucleotide sequences in the sample also encode this CDR3. The chain employs TRBV6-6 and TRBJ1-1; perhaps TRBD1 as D (5 bases). The CDR3 has 14 amino acids. Deletions cut 0 bases from V and 0 bases from J, with 5 bases between. Germline V gives CDR1 MNHNY, CDR2 SVGAGI (reference sequence). The CDR3 is CASSYSGVNTEAFF. In DNA form, the CDR3 reads TGTGCCAGCAGTTACTCAGGGGTGAACACTGAAGCTTTCTTT.

CDR3 amino acids: CASSSNTGELFF. CDR3 bases: TGTGCCAGCAGTTCTAATACCGGGGAGCTGTTTTTT. The J gene is TRBJ2-2, the V gene TRBV28; D gene uncertain. CDR1 is MDHEN, CDR2 SYDVKM, per germline. This CDR3 region has 12 residues. V gave up 4 bases and J gave up 5 bases, with 5 bases separating them.

The chain recombines TRBV7-2 with TRBJ2-5; the D is unclear. The V gene lost 2 bases and the J gene lost 4 bases, with 8 bases spanning the gap. The CDR3 totals 13 residues. Germline V gene data show CDR1 as SGHTA and CDR2 as FQGNSA. The CDR3 DNA follows: TGTGCCAGCAGCTTAACCTGGCGAGAGACCCAGTACTTC. Amino acid sequence: CASSLTWRETQYF.

This chain uses TRBV6-6 with TRBJ1-2, with 8 bases matching TRBD1. The CDR3 covers 14 residues. Germline V gene lookup returns CDR1 MNHNY and CDR2 SVGAGI (reference sequence). Unmatched junction bases numbered 4, after V lost 4 bases and J lost 3 bases. The CDR3 is CASSSGTGDYGYTF. The CDR3 DNA sequence: TGTGCCAGCAGTTCAGGGACAGGAGACTATGGCTACACCTTC.

This chain connects TRBV2 to TRBJ2-7; 14 nucleotides align to TRBD2. The ends lost 6 bases at V and 3 bases at J; junction bases unmatched: 4. The V gene's germline CDR1 is SNHLY and CDR2 FYNNEI. CDR3 size: 15 residues. CDR3 sequence: CASRDGLAGGYEQYF. The CDR3 DNA reads as TGTGCCAGCAGGGACGGACTAGCGGGAGGCTACGAGCAGTACTTC.

The chain combines TRBV10-3 with TRBJ1-5; TRBD1 aligns across 7 bases. CDR3 length equals 17 residues. V dropped 6 bases and J dropped 1; count of bases not matched to a gene: 12. CDR1 is ENHRY, CDR2 SYGVKD, per germline. Written as DNA, the CDR3 is TGTGCCATCAGCGGGGGACAGCTACTATCGAGCAATCAGCCCCAGCATTTT. It translates to CAISGGQLLSSNQPQHF.

J is TRBJ2-5 and V is TRBV2; TRBD1 might be the D (6 bases). Trimming cost V 6 bases and J 1 base, with 12 bases left between them. Germline V gene data show CDR1 as SNHLY and CDR2 as FYNNEI. CDR3 length: 14 amino acids. The CDR3 region is CASRGDTSQETQYF. CDR3 nucleotides: TGTGCCAGCAGAGGGGACACGTCCCAAGAGACCCAGTACTTC.

This chain joins TRBV7-6 and TRBJ2-1, with D hard to call. Trimming took 2 bases from V and 6 from J, leaving 20 bases between them. Germline V gene data show CDR1 as SGHVS and CDR2 as FNYEAQ. The CDR3 has 17 amino acids. The CDR3 coding sequence is TGTGCCAGCAGCTTACGATGGGGAACTCGAAGCTTCAATGAGCAGTTCTTC. It codes for CASSLRWGTRSFNEQFF.

The chain links TRBV5-1 to TRBJ2-5; 11 nucleotides agree with TRBD2. Trimming took 3 bases from V and 4 from J; bases not matched to a gene: 8. Germline CDR1 reads SGHRS; CDR2 reads YFSETQ. The CDR3 totals 16 residues. The CDR3 DNA reads as TGCGCCAGCAGCTCTGGGCGACTAGCGGGAAGAGAGACCCAGTACTTC. Protein product: CASSSGRLAGRETQYF.

This clone was found many times. The V call is TRBV12-2, the J call TRBJ2-6. TRBV12-2 corresponds to a pseudogene. The CDR3 has 19 residues. The CDR3 region has the DNA TGTGCAAGTCGCACCCACGGGCAGGTACGATACTCTGGGGCCAACGTCCTGACTTTC. Its translation is CASRTHGQVRYSGANVLTF.